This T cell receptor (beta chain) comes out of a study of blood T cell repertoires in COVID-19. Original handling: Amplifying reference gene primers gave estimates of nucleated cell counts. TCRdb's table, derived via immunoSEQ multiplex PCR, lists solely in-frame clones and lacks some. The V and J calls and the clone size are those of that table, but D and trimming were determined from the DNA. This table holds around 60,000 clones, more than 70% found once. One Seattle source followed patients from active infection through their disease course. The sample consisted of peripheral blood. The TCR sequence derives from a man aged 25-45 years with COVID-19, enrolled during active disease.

Here the CDR3 reads CASSPLAGSYNEQFF. The CDR3 DNA follows: TGTGCCAGCAGCCCCCTAGCGGGATCCTACAATGAGCAGTTCTTC. This chain joins TRBV7-3 and TRBJ2-1, with 9 positions matching TRBD2. This CDR3 has 15 amino acids. The germline V gene encodes CDR1 SGHTA and CDR2 FQGTGA. After removal of 5 bases from V and 1 base from J, the junction contained 3 bases not matched to a gene.